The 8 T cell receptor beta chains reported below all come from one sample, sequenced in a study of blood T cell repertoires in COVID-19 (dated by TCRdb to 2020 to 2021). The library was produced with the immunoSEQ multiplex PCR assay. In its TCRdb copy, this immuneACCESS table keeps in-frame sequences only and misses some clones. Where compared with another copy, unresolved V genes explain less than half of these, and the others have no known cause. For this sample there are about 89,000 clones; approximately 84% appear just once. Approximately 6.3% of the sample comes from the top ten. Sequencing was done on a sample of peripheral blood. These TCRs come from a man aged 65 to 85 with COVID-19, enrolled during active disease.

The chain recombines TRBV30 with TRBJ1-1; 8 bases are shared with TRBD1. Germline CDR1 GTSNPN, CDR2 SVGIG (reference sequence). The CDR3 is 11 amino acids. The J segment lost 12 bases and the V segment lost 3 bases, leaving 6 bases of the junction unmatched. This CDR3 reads CAWRGGTGTFF. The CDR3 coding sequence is TGTGCCTGGAGAGGCGGGACAGGAACTTTCTTT.

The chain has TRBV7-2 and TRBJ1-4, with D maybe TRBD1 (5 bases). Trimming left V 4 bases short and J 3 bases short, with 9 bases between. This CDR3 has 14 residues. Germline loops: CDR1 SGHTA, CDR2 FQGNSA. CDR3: CASSSDTSNEKLFF. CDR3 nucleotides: TGTGCCAGCAGCTCGGACACTTCTAATGAAAAACTGTTTTTT. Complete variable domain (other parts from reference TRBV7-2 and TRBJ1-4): GAGVSQSPSNKVTEKGKDVELRCDPISGHTALYWYRQSLGQGLEFLIYFQGNSAPDKSGLPSDRFSAERTGGSVSTLTIQRTQQEDSAVYLCASSSDTSNEKLFFGSGTQLSVL.

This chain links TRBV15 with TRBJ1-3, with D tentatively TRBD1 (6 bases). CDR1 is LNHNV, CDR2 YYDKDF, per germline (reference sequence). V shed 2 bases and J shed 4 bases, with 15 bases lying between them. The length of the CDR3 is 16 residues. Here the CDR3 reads CATSRSGTTLGNTIYF. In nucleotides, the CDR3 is TGTGCCACCAGCAGATCCGGGACAACTCTAGGAAACACCATATATTTT.

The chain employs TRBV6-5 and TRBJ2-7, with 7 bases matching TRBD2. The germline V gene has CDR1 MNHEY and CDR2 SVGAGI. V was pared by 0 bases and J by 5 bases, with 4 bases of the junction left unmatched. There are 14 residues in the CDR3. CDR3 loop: CASSYSEGRDEQYF. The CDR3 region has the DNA TGTGCCAGCAGTTACTCAGAAGGGAGGGACGAGCAGTACTTC.

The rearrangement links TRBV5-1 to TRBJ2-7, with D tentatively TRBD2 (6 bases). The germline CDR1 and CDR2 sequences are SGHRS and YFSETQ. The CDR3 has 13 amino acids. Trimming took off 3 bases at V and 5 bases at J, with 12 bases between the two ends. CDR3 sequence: CASSSTSRHEQYF. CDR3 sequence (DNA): TGCGCCAGCAGCTCTACTAGCCGTCACGAGCAGTACTTC.

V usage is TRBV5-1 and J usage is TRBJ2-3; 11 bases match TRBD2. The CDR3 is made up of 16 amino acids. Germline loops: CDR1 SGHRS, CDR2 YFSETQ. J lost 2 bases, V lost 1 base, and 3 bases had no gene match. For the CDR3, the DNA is TGCGCCAGCAGCTTGCGTAGCGGGGGGGCCACAGATACGCAGTATTTT. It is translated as CASSLRSGGATDTQYF.

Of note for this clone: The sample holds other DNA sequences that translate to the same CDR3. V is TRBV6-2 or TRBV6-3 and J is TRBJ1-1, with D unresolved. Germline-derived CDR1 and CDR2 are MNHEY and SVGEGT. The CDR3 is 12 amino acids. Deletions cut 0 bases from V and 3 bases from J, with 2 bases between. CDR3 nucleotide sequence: TGTGCCAGCAGTTACTCCTACACTGAAGCTTTCTTT. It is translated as CASSYSYTEAFF.

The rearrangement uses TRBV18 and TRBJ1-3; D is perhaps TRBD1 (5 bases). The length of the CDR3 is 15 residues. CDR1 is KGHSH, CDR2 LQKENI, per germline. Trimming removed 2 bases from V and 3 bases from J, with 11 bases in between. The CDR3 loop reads CASSPRGWDGNTIYF. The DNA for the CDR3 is TGTGCCAGCTCACCAAGGGGCTGGGATGGAAACACCATATATTTT.